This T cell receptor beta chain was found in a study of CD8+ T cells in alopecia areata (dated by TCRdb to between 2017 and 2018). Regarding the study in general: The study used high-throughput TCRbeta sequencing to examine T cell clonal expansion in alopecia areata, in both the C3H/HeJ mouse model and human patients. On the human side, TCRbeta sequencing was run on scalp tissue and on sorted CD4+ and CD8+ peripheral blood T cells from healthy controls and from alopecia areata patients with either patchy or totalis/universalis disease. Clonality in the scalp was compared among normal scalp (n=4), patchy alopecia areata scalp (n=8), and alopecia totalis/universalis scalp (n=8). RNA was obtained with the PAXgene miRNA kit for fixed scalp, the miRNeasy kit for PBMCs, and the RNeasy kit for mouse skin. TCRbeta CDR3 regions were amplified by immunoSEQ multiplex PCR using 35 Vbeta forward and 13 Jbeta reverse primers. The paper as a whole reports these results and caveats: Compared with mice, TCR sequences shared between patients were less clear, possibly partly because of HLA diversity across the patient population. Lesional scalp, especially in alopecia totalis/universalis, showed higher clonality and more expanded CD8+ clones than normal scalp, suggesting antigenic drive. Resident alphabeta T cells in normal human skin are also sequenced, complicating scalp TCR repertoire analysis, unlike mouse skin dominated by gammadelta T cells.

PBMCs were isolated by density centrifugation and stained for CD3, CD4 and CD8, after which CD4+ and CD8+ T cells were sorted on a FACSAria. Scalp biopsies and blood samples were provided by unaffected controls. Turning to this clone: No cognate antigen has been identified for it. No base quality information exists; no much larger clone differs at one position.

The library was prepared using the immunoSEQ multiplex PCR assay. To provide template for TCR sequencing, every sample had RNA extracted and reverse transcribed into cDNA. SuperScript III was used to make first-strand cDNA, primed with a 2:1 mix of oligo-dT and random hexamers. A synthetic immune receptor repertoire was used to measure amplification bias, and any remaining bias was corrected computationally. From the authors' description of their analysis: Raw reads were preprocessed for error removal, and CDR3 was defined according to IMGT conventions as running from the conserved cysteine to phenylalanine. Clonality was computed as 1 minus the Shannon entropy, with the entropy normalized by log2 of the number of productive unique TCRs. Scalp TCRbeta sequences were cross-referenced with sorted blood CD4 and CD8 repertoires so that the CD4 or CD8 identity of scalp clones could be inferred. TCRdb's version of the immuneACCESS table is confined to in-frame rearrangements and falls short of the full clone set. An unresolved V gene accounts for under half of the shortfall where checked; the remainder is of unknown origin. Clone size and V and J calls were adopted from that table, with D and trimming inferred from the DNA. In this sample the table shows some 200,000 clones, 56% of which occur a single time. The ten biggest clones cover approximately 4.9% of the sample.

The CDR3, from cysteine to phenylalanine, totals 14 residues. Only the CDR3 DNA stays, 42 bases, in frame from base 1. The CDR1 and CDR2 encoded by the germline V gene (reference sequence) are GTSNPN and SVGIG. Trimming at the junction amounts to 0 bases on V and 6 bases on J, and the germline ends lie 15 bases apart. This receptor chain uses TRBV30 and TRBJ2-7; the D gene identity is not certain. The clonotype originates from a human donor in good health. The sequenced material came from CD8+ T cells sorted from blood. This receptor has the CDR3 CAWSVAQGTSEQYF. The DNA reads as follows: TGTGCCTGGAGTGTCGCACAAGGCACGAGCGAGCAGTACTTC.